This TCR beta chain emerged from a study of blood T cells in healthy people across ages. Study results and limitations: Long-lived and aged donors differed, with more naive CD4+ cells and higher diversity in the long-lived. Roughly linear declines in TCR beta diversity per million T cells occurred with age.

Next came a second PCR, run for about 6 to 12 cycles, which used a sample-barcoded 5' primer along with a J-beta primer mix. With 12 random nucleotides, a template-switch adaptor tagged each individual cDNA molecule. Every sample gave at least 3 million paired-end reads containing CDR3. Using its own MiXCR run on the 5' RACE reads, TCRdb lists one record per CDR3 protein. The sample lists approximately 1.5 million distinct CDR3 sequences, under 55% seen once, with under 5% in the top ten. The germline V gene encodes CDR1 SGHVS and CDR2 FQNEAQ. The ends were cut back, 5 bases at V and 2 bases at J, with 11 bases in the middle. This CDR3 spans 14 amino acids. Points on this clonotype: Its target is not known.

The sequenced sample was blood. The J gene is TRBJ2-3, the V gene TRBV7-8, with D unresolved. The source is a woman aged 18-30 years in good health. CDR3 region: CASSPQLITDTQYF. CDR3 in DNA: TGTGCCAGCAGCCCACAACTGATCACAGATACGCAGTATTTT. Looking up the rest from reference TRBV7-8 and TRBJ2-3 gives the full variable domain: GAGVSQSPRYKVAKRGQDVALRCDPISGHVSLFWYQQALGQGPEFLTYFQNEAQLDKSGLPSDRFFAERPEGSVSTLKIQRTQQEDSAVYLCASSPQLITDTQYFGPGTRLTVL.